The rows below give T cell receptor beta chains drawn from one sample of a study of shared clonotypes between healthy human individuals. TCRdb's table, derived via immunoSEQ multiplex PCR, lists solely in-frame clones and lacks some. The data show 500,000 or so clones, more than 95% seen once. Sequences were obtained from naive CD4+ T cells sorted from blood. The receptors come from a woman in her 30s in good health. The CDR3 runs from the conserved cysteine through the conserved F or W. A D gene is named only where the DNA matches it firmly. Size values are once, few and many counts, or a class for expanded clones, and some rows have none.

abundance,v_gene,j_gene,d_gene,CDR3aa,CDR3nt
NA,TRBV5-1,TRBJ1-5,NA,CASSFEGGANQPQHF,TGCGCCAGCAGCTTTGAAGGAGGGGCAAATCAGCCCCAGCATTTT
NA,TRBV27,TRBJ1-4,TRBD1,CASSRQGIGSEKLFF,TGTGCCAGCAGCCGACAGGGTATCGGGAGTGAAAAACTGTTTTTT
NA,TRBV28,TRBJ1-2,NA,CASSLGGGVLYGYTF,TGTGCCAGCAGTCTCGGGGGGGGAGTCCTCTATGGCTACACCTTC
NA,TRBV28,TRBJ1-1,NA,CASLPSRGVATEAFF,TGTGCCAGCTTGCCGAGTAGGGGTGTAGCCACTGAAGCTTTCTTT
NA,TRBV18,TRBJ2-3,NA,CASSRGTFTDTQYF,TGTGCCAGCTCACGAGGGACCTTCACAGATACGCAGTATTTT
few,TRBV4-1,TRBJ1-3,NA,CASSQEMDSGNTIYF,TGCGCCAGCAGCCAAGAAATGGACTCTGGAAACACCATATATTTT
NA,TRBV18,TRBJ2-2,TRBD1,CASPRGQGNTGELFF,TGTGCCAGCCCAAGAGGACAGGGGAACACCGGGGAGCTGTTTTTT
NA,TRBV5-1,TRBJ2-7,NA,CASSPPGGLGYEQYF,TGCGCCAGCAGCCCGCCTGGGGGGCTAGGGTACGAGCAGTACTTC
NA,TRBV28,TRBJ2-1,NA,CASSWRWNNEQFF,TGTGCCAGCAGTTGGCGGTGGAATAATGAGCAGTTCTTC
once,TRBV27,TRBJ1-2,TRBD1,CASSASGQGAKGYTF,TGTGCCAGCAGTGCGTCGGGACAGGGGGCAAAGGGCTACACCTTC
NA,TRBV11-2,TRBJ2-1,NA,CASSLDRDNEQFF,TGTGCCAGCAGCTTAGACAGGGACAATGAGCAGTTCTTC
NA,TRBV28,TRBJ1-5,NA,CASSLGSLADQPQHF,TGTGCCTCTTCTCTAGGGTCCTTAGCCGATCAGCCCCAGCATTTT
once,TRBV11-3,TRBJ2-7,NA,CASSLSRGSEQYF,TGTGCCAGCAGCTTATCCAGGGGTAGCGAGCAGTACTTC
NA,TRBV18,TRBJ1-1,TRBD1,CASSPRQGLLMNTEAFF,TGTGCCAGCTCACCCAGACAGGGCCTTTTAATGAACACTGAAGCTTTCTTT
NA,TRBV6-1,TRBJ1-1,TRBD1,CASTLTGTGYEAFF,TGTGCCAGCACCCTCACCGGGACAGGGTATGAAGCTTTCTTT
NA,TRBV6-5,TRBJ2-7,NA,CASSYRDASYEQYF,TGTGCCAGCAGTTACAGGGACGCATCCTACGAGCAGTACTTC
few,TRBV7-3,TRBJ2-7,NA,CASSLTAGEQYF,TGTGCCAGCAGCTTAACAGCGGGCGAGCAGTACTTC
once,TRBV28,TRBJ1-4,NA,CASSTVGGFEKLFF,TGTGCCAGCAGTACCGTGGGAGGGTTTGAAAAACTGTTTTTT
NA,TRBV28,TRBJ2-3,NA,CASRQDSVGADTQYF,TGTGCCAGCAGGCAGGACAGTGTTGGGGCAGATACGCAGTATTTT
NA,TRBV28,TRBJ2-3,TRBD2,CASSLKRGLASGKITQYF,TGTGCCAGCAGCCTCAAGAGAGGACTAGCGAGCGGCAAAATTACGCAGTATTTT
NA,TRBV18,TRBJ2-7,TRBD1,CASSQTTGGFYEQYF,TGTGCCAGCTCACAGACGACAGGGGGCTTCTACGAGCAGTACTTC
NA,TRBV6-5,TRBJ2-1,NA,CASSYSLLEGHEQFF,TGTGCCAGCAGTTACTCGCTTTTGGAGGGCCATGAGCAGTTCTTC
NA,TRBV13,TRBJ2-1,NA,CASSSPLAGKNEQFF,TGTGCCAGCAGCTCCCCCCTCGCAGGAAAAAATGAGCAGTTCTTC
NA,TRBV28,TRBJ2-7,TRBD1,CASSSRQGLRTYEQYF,TGTGCCAGCAGTAGCCGACAGGGGTTACGTACCTACGAGCAGTACTTC
few,TRBV7-8,TRBJ2-2,NA,CASSSINTGELFF,TGTGCCAGCAGTTCTATAAACACCGGGGAGCTGTTTTTT
NA,TRBV21-1,TRBJ1-5,NA,CASRTTGLSNQPQHF,TGTGCCAGCAGAACGACAGGGCTTAGCAATCAGCCCCAGCATTTT
NA,TRBV7-2,TRBJ2-5,NA,CASSLFPGPKETQYF,TGTGCCAGCAGCTTGTTTCCTGGCCCCAAGGAGACCCAGTACTTC
NA,TRBV2,TRBJ2-1,NA,CASRPRGEFTYNEQFF,TGTGCCAGCAGACCGAGGGGGGAGTTCACCTACAATGAGCAGTTCTTC
once,TRBV4-1,TRBJ2-3,TRBD1,CASSQEWDRGDTQYF,TGCGCCAGCAGCCAAGAATGGGACAGGGGGGATACGCAGTATTTT
NA,TRBV6-1,TRBJ2-1,TRBD2,CASSASVREDEREFF,TGTGCCAGCAGTGCCTCCGTGCGGGAGGACGAGAGGGAGTTCTTC
NA,TRBV28,TRBJ1-4,TRBD1,CASSFISTGVREKLFF,TGTGCCAGCAGTTTCATCTCGACAGGGGTAAGGGAAAAACTGTTTTTT
NA,TRBV5-6,TRBJ2-1,TRBD2,CASSSTSGINEQFF,TGTGCCAGCAGCTCGACTAGCGGGATAAATGAGCAGTTCTTC
NA,TRBV5-5,TRBJ2-7,TRBD2,CASSRGLAGVEQYF,TGTGCCAGCAGCAGGGGACTAGCGGGAGTCGAGCAGTACTTC
NA,TRBV4-2,TRBJ1-2,TRBD1,CASSQGQGRNYGYTF,TGTGCCAGCAGCCAAGGACAGGGACGGAACTATGGCTACACCTTC
NA,TRBV9,TRBJ2-7,NA,CASSPQSGFHYEQYF,TGTGCCAGCAGCCCCCAGTCAGGCTTTCACTACGAGCAGTACTTC
NA,TRBV28,TRBJ2-1,TRBD2,CASSSRASGRWHSEQFF,TGTGCCAGCAGTTCCCGAGCTAGCGGGAGGTGGCATAGTGAGCAGTTCTTC
NA,TRBV11-3,TRBJ2-7,NA,CASSLGPGGELEQYF,TGTGCCAGCAGCTTGGGCCCGGGTGGTGAGCTCGAGCAGTACTTC
once,TRBV9,TRBJ2-2,TRBD2,CASSGSGSGNTGELFF,TGTGCCAGCAGCGGTAGCGGGAGCGGAAACACCGGGGAGCTGTTTTTT
NA,TRBV7-2,TRBJ2-7,NA,CASSLGLVSSEQYF,TGTGCCAGCAGCTTAGGTCTGGTATCTTCGGAGCAGTACTTC
NA,TRBV5-1,TRBJ2-3,NA,CASSESASTDTQYF,TGCGCCAGCAGTGAGAGCGCGAGCACAGATACGCAGTATTTT
NA,TRBV5-1,TRBJ2-1,TRBD2,CASSSSGRVDEQFF,TGCGCCAGCAGCTCTAGCGGGAGGGTGGATGAGCAGTTCTTC
NA,TRBV10-1,TRBJ2-6,NA,CASSPNSGANVLTF,TGCGCCAGCAGTCCAAACTCTGGGGCCAACGTCCTGACTTTC
NA,TRBV4-2,TRBJ2-7,TRBD1,CASSHGTGTNPYEQYF,TGTGCCAGCAGCCACGGGACAGGGACCAACCCCTACGAGCAGTACTTC
NA,TRBV29-1,TRBJ2-7,NA,CSVGQVGVYEQYF,TGCAGCGTTGGACAAGTTGGCGTCTACGAGCAGTACTTC
once,TRBV7-2,TRBJ2-3,TRBD2,CASSTNSGSGTDTQYF,TGTGCCAGCAGCACTAACAGCGGGAGTGGCACAGATACGCAGTATTTT
NA,TRBV19,TRBJ1-2,TRBD1,CASSPTGTGYGYTF,TGTGCCAGTAGCCCAACCGGGACAGGCTATGGCTACACCTTC
NA,TRBV11-2,TRBJ1-2,TRBD1,CASRIAGGPPGYTF,TGTGCCAGCAGAATAGCAGGGGGACCGCCTGGCTACACCTTC
NA,TRBV5-6,TRBJ2-5,NA,CASSLPVSGQETQYF,TGTGCCAGCAGCTTGCCGGTCAGCGGCCAAGAGACCCAGTACTTC
NA,TRBV4-1,TRBJ2-7,TRBD1,CASSHQGAQGYEQYF,TGCGCCAGCAGCCATCAGGGGGCGCAAGGGTACGAGCAGTACTTC
NA,TRBV18,TRBJ1-2,TRBD1,CASSQPGQGHYGYTF,TGTGCCAGCTCACAACCGGGACAGGGGCACTATGGCTACACCTTC